These 7 T cell receptor beta chains share one sample of origin, sequenced in a study of CD8 T cells in ankylosing spondylitis. The study's findings and limits: Seemingly distinctive of ankylosing spondylitis blood was a TCR beta motif formed by eight highly homologous variants.

For these TCRs, the target antigens are not known. TCRdb redid the calling of the 5' RACE reads with MiXCR, one entry per CDR3 protein. Altogether about 800,000 distinct CDR3 sequences are present, 10% to 15% being singletons, with the ten largest covering approximately 0.46%. The sample taken for sequencing was blood, either unsorted or a sorted T cell fraction (not recorded which). These receptors came from a male donor with ankylosing spondylitis.

The chain combines TRBV5-1 with TRBJ2-7, with 7 bases lining up with TRBD1. V was clipped by 4 bases and J by 4 bases; unmatched bases: 8. CDR1 and CDR2 (germline): SGHRS, YFSETQ. The CDR3 length is 14 residues. This CDR3 is CASSPGKGAYEQYF. CDR3 DNA: TGCGCCAGCAGCCCAGGGAAGGGGGCATACGAGCAGTACTTC.

There are many counts of this clonotype. The V and J genes are TRBV20-1 and TRBJ2-1, with 8 bases that match TRBD2. The CDR3 contains 17 residues. Germline assignment: CDR1 DFQATT and CDR2 SNEGSKA (reference sequence). The ends lost 0 bases at V and 2 bases at J; junction bases unmatched: 9. The CDR3 region is CSAREVAGGLPYNEQFF. The DNA of the CDR3 is TGCAGTGCTAGAGAGGTTGCGGGGGGCCTCCCCTACAATGAGCAGTTCTTC.

This sequence joins TRBV2 and TRBJ2-2, with 7 bases matching TRBD1. The CDR3 loop spans 16 amino acids. J lost 4 bases, V lost 6 bases, and 11 bases had no gene match. Germline V gene data show CDR1 as SNHLY and CDR2 as FYNNEI. DNA for the CDR3: TGTGCCAGCAGAAAGGGGGCCTCGCGGGCCACCGGGGAGCTGTTTTTT. Residues: CASRKGASRATGELFF. Full variable domain (rest looked up from reference TRBV2 and TRBJ2-2): EPEVTQTPSHQVTQMGQEVILRCVPISNHLYFYWYRQILGQKVEFLVSFYNNEISEKSEIFDDQFSVERPDGSNFTLKIRSTKLEDSAMYFCASRKGASRATGELFFGEGSRLTVL.

This clonotype was seen many times. The J gene is TRBJ1-2, the V gene TRBV20-1; D not certain. Trimming pared 5 bases from V and 3 bases from J, leaving 4 bases between. The CDR3 has 10 amino acids. Germline V gene sequence: CDR1 DFQATT, CDR2 SNEGSKA (reference sequence). This CDR3 is CSALDYGYTF. The CDR3 DNA is TGCAGTGCTTTAGACTATGGCTACACCTTC.

This clonotype was observed a few times. V and J are TRBV9 and TRBJ1-1; TRBD1 is a possible D gene (5 bases). The V end lost 6 bases, the J end lost 3 bases, and 15 bases lay between the germline ends. Looked up from germline, CDR1 is SGDLS and CDR2 is YYNGEE. CDR3 length: 14 residues. The CDR3 DNA sequence: TGTGCCAGCACCGAGCGGAGCAGGGACACTGAAGCTTTCTTT. This gives the protein CASTERSRDTEAFF.

This clonotype was counted only a few times. The chain is built from TRBV12-3 or TRBV12-4 and TRBJ2-7; no reliable D call. CDR3 size: 13 residues. Trimming stripped 8 bases from V and 3 bases from J, with 14 bases between. The CDR3 spells CASVRNQDYEQYF. DNA for the CDR3: TGTGCCAGCGTTAGGAATCAGGACTACGAGCAGTACTTC.

The chain employs TRBV20-1 and TRBJ1-6, with 10 nucleotides matching TRBD1. In germline, CDR1 is DFQATT, CDR2 SNEGSKA (reference sequence). The CDR3 runs 15 residues. Losses at the gene ends were 1 base for V and 10 bases for J; bases not matched to a gene: 7. This CDR3 is CSARADRGLGSPLHF. For the CDR3, the DNA is TGCAGTGCTAGAGCCGACAGGGGGCTAGGCTCACCCCTCCACTTT.